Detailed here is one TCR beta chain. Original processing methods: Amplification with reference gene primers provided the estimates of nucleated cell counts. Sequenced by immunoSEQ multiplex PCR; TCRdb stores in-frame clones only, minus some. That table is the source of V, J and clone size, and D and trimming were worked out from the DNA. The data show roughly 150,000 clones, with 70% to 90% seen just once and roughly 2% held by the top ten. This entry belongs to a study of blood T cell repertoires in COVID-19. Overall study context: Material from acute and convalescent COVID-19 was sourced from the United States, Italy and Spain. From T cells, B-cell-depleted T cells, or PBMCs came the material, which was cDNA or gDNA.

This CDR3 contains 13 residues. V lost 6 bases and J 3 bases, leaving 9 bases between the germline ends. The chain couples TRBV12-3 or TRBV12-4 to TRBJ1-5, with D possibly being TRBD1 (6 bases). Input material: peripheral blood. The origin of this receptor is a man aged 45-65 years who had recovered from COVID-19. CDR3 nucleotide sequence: TGTGCCAGCAGCGGACAGTCCAATCAGCCCCAGCATTTT. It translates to CASSGQSNQPQHF.